The rows below give T cell receptor beta chains drawn from one sample of a study of blood T cell repertoires in COVID-19. Generated by immunoSEQ multiplex PCR, the TCRdb table keeps only in-frame clones and is missing some. The sample lists approximately 250,000 clones; 83% were seen once. Sequencing was done on a sample of peripheral blood. The receptors here all came from a woman between 45 and 60 years old with acute or convalescent COVID-19. CDR3s include the opening cysteine and the closing phenylalanine or tryptophan. The order of the fields is clone size, J gene, D gene, V gene, CDR3 DNA, CDR3 protein. The D gene is left open where the match is weak. Where a row states a size, it is once, few, many or the class of an expanded clone; other rows omit it.

clone_size: .; j_call: TRBJ1-3; d_call: .; v_call: TRBV2; cdr3_nt: TGTGCCAGCAGTTACGGGGTATCTTACTCTGGAAACACCATATATTTT; cdr3_aa: CASSYGVSYSGNTIYF
clone_size: .; j_call: TRBJ1-2; d_call: .; v_call: TRBV19; cdr3_nt: TGTGCCAGTAGTATTCGAGCGGGGCTCGGTGGCTACACCTTC; cdr3_aa: CASSIRAGLGGYTF
clone_size: .; j_call: TRBJ2-2; d_call: TRBD2; v_call: TRBV3-1/TRBV3-2; cdr3_nt: TGTGCCAGCAGCCAAGATTCGGGTTCGAGTAGCGGGAGTCTCGGGGAGCTGTTTTTT; cdr3_aa: CASSQDSGSSSGSLGELFF
clone_size: .; j_call: TRBJ2-5; d_call: TRBD2; v_call: TRBV20-1; cdr3_nt: TGCAGTGCTAGTGGGACTAGCGGGAGGGCCATGCAAGAGACCCAGTACTTC; cdr3_aa: CSASGTSGRAMQETQYF
clone_size: .; j_call: TRBJ1-4; d_call: .; v_call: TRBV11-2; cdr3_nt: TGTGCCAGCAGCTTAGTTTGGCCGGAAAAACTGTTTTTT; cdr3_aa: CASSLVWPEKLFF
clone_size: .; j_call: TRBJ1-2; d_call: .; v_call: TRBV27; cdr3_nt: TGTGCCAGCAAAGGGGAGGAGGACTATGGCTACACCTTC; cdr3_aa: CASKGEEDYGYTF
clone_size: .; j_call: TRBJ1-2; d_call: TRBD1; v_call: TRBV7-2; cdr3_nt: TGTGCCAGCACCCGAAGGGTGATGGACAGGGGGCCTGGCTACACCTTC; cdr3_aa: CASTRRVMDRGPGYTF
clone_size: .; j_call: TRBJ1-2; d_call: .; v_call: TRBV19; cdr3_nt: TGTGCCAGTAGTATAGCAGCGGGCCGCTATGGCTACACCTTC; cdr3_aa: CASSIAAGRYGYTF
clone_size: .; j_call: TRBJ1-1; d_call: .; v_call: TRBV6-5; cdr3_nt: TGTGCCAGCAGTTACTTGAGGCAAACCACTGAAGCTTTCTTT; cdr3_aa: CASSYLRQTTEAFF
clone_size: .; j_call: TRBJ1-2; d_call: .; v_call: TRBV28; cdr3_nt: TGTGCCAGCAGTTTATCGGGGGGGTACAGAATGGGCTACACCTTC; cdr3_aa: CASSLSGGYRMGYTF
clone_size: .; j_call: TRBJ1-2; d_call: .; v_call: TRBV4-2; cdr3_nt: TGTGCCAGCAGCCAGTGGCTCGGGGGGCAGAATGGCTACACCTTC; cdr3_aa: CASSQWLGGQNGYTF
clone_size: .; j_call: TRBJ2-2; d_call: TRBD1; v_call: TRBV7-9; cdr3_nt: TGTGCCAGCAGCCAGGGGGCGGCCGGGGAGCTGTTTTTT; cdr3_aa: CASSQGAAGELFF
clone_size: .; j_call: TRBJ2-7; d_call: .; v_call: TRBV19; cdr3_nt: TGTGCCAGTAGTAGCTTTTTTTATAGTTACGAGCAGTACTTC; cdr3_aa: CASSSFFYSYEQYF
clone_size: .; j_call: TRBJ2-4; d_call: TRBD1; v_call: TRBV5-4; cdr3_nt: TGTGCCAGCAGCTTGGCAGGGGGCGGGGAAAACATTCAGTACTTC; cdr3_aa: CASSLAGGGENIQYF
clone_size: .; j_call: TRBJ1-6; d_call: .; v_call: TRBV19; cdr3_nt: TGTGCCAGCTCCGGACAGAATTCACCCCTCCACTTT; cdr3_aa: CASSGQNSPLHF
clone_size: once; j_call: TRBJ2-7; d_call: .; v_call: TRBV5-1; cdr3_nt: TGCGCCAGCAGCTTGGGGTTAGTCCGGGATGGGGACTACGAGCAGTACTTC; cdr3_aa: CASSLGLVRDGDYEQYF
clone_size: .; j_call: TRBJ1-2; d_call: .; v_call: TRBV5-6; cdr3_nt: TGTGCCAGCAGCCCGGACACAAGGAAAGGCTACACCTTC; cdr3_aa: CASSPDTRKGYTF
clone_size: .; j_call: TRBJ1-1; d_call: .; v_call: TRBV15; cdr3_nt: TGTGCCACCAGCAGTAGGAGAAGTGGGAACACTGAAGCTTTCTTT; cdr3_aa: CATSSRRSGNTEAFF